This entry is about one TCR beta chain. Its antigen is unidentified. These data belong to a study of cytomegalovirus exposure and HLA in healthy donors. The study, taken as a whole, reports: The listing of 150 to 200 TCR beta chains classed them as cytomegalovirus-associated. Association of 16,951 TCR beta sequences with HLA alleles was found at 0.05 false discovery rate in a later analysis. An assumption of roughly uniform sequencing depth across donors underlay the presence/absence analyses.

Germline V CDR1 and CDR2: SNHLY, FYNNEI. V lost 6 bases, J lost 7 bases, and 7 bases stayed unmatched. The CDR3 length is 13 residues. Primers: 60 Vbeta forward and 13 Jbeta reverse. The table came from immunoSEQ multiplex PCR; TCRdb's copy has only in-frame clones and leaves some out. The sample contains 140,000 to 150,000 clones, 79% of which appear only once. The source material was PBMCs. The clonotype originates from a woman in her thirties or forties in good health and CMV-seropositive. The rearrangement links TRBV2 to TRBJ2-3, with 7 bases that match TRBD2. In DNA, the CDR3 is TGTGCCAGCAGGGGACTATCGGGGAATACGCAGTATTTT. Amino acid sequence: CASRGLSGNTQYF.